The rows below give T cell receptor beta chains drawn from one sample of a study of blood T cell repertoires in COVID-19. Only in-frame clones appear in the TCRdb table, and some are missing; sequencing was by immunoSEQ multiplex PCR. Among some 200,000 clones listed, 65% to 85% were seen once. Sequenced material: peripheral blood. The receptors stem from a woman under 40 who had recovered from COVID-19. Both conserved end residues are part of each CDR3. The order of the fields is clone size, D gene, J gene, V gene, CDR3 protein, CDR3 DNA. A D gene is named only where the DNA matches it firmly. Size tells how often a clone was seen (once, few, many) or the class of an expanded clone, and some rows leave it out.

size: once; D: TRBD2; J: TRBJ2-7; V: TRBV19; CDR3: CASSTLAGGSSYEQYF; DNA: TGTGCCAGTAGTACCTTAGCGGGAGGTAGCTCCTACGAGCAGTACTTC
size: .; D: TRBD1; J: TRBJ2-7; V: TRBV28; CDR3: CASSSAGQGRYEQYF; DNA: TGTGCCAGCAGTTCAGCGGGACAGGGCCGTTACGAGCAGTACTTC
size: few; D: TRBD2; J: TRBJ2-5; V: TRBV5-6; CDR3: CASSLALAGEETQYF; DNA: TGTGCCAGCAGCTTGGCACTAGCGGGAGAAGAGACCCAGTACTTC
size: few; D: TRBD1; J: TRBJ2-5; V: TRBV9; CDR3: CASSGTGFNQETQYF; DNA: TGTGCCAGCAGCGGGACAGGCTTCAACCAAGAGACCCAGTACTTC
size: few; D: TRBD1; J: TRBJ2-7; V: TRBV28; CDR3: CASSRGQGYEQYF; DNA: TGTGCCAGCAGCCGGGGACAGGGCTACGAGCAGTACTTC
size: once; D: .; J: TRBJ1-2; V: TRBV5-6; CDR3: CASSLDGIFPYGYTF; DNA: TGTGCCAGCAGCTTGGACGGTATCTTCCCCTATGGCTACACCTTC
size: .; D: TRBD1; J: TRBJ2-7; V: TRBV4-2; CDR3: CASSRGQGTSQGPYEQYF; DNA: TGTGCCAGCAGCCGGGGACAGGGGACTTCCCAGGGTCCCTACGAGCAGTACTTC
size: .; D: .; J: TRBJ2-5; V: TRBV6-5; CDR3: CASSPSGPETQYF; DNA: TGTGCCAGCAGTCCCAGCGGGCCAGAGACCCAGTACTTC
size: .; D: TRBD2; J: TRBJ2-2; V: TRBV3-1/TRBV3-2; CDR3: CASSRNSGWNTGELFF; DNA: TGTGCCAGCAGCCGGAATAGCGGGTGGAACACCGGGGAGCTGTTTTTT
size: .; D: .; J: TRBJ1-6; V: TRBV10-3; CDR3: CAISESRPDSPSYNSPLHF; DNA: TGTGCCATCAGTGAGTCAAGACCCGACAGCCCTTCCTATAATTCACCCCTCCACTTT
size: .; D: TRBD2; J: TRBJ2-7; V: TRBV7-9; CDR3: CASSASGSYEQYF; DNA: TGTGCCAGCAGCGCTAGCGGTTCCTACGAGCAGTACTTC
size: .; D: .; J: TRBJ1-2; V: TRBV6-5; CDR3: CASSYSRNYGYTF; DNA: TGTGCCAGCAGTTACTCGAGAAACTATGGCTACACCTTC
size: .; D: .; J: TRBJ2-7; V: TRBV10-3; CDR3: CAISTTPRIEQYF; DNA: TGTGCCATCAGTACTACTCCTCGGATTGAGCAGTACTTC
size: .; D: TRBD2; J: TRBJ2-1; V: TRBV5-8; CDR3: CASSLTGGHYNEQFF; DNA: TGTGCCAGCAGCTTGACGGGAGGGCACTACAATGAGCAGTTCTTC
size: few; D: TRBD2; J: TRBJ2-7; V: TRBV2; CDR3: CATGPSTSGITYEQYF; DNA: TGTGCCACTGGCCCTTCGACTAGCGGGATCACCTACGAGCAGTACTTC
size: .; D: .; J: TRBJ1-1; V: TRBV30; CDR3: CAWSVLRPYTEAFF; DNA: TGTGCCTGGAGTGTACTGCGGCCCTACACTGAAGCTTTCTTT
size: .; D: TRBD1; J: TRBJ2-1; V: TRBV6-5; CDR3: CASSYSGTGGNNEQFF; DNA: TGTGCCAGCAGTTACTCAGGGACAGGAGGTAACAATGAGCAGTTCTTC
size: .; D: .; J: TRBJ2-7; V: TRBV27; CDR3: CASSWGGGSYEQYF; DNA: TGTGCCAGCAGTTGGGGGGGCGGCTCCTACGAGCAGTACTTC
size: .; D: TRBD2; J: TRBJ2-1; V: TRBV9; CDR3: CASSVGSLAGGTYNEQFF; DNA: TGTGCCAGCAGCGTAGGCTCCCTAGCGGGAGGCACCTACAATGAGCAGTTCTTC
size: .; D: TRBD2; J: TRBJ2-1; V: TRBV29-1; CDR3: CSVAQGTGLAGSKPSYNEQFF; DNA: TGCAGCGTCGCCCAGGGGACGGGACTAGCGGGATCTAAGCCCTCCTACAATGAGCAGTTCTTC
size: few; D: .; J: TRBJ2-5; V: TRBV27; CDR3: CASSLAGSVETQYF; DNA: TGTGCCAGCAGTTTGGCAGGGTCCGTCGAGACCCAGTACTTC
size: .; D: TRBD2; J: TRBJ2-7; V: TRBV5-1; CDR3: CASSFAGGSYEQYF; DNA: TGCGCCAGCAGCTTCGCGGGGGGCTCCTACGAGCAGTACTTC
size: once; D: TRBD2; J: TRBJ2-7; V: TRBV2; CDR3: CASSDGTSGTYEQYF; DNA: TGTGCCAGCAGTGACGGGACTAGCGGAACCTACGAGCAGTACTTC
size: .; D: TRBD2; J: TRBJ2-5; V: TRBV7-9; CDR3: CASSPAGYGETQYF; DNA: TGTGCCAGCAGTCCAGCGGGATATGGCGAGACCCAGTACTTC
size: .; D: TRBD1; J: TRBJ1-2; V: TRBV2; CDR3: CASKRDSNYGYTF; DNA: TGTGCCAGCAAAAGGGACAGCAACTATGGCTACACCTTC
size: .; D: .; J: TRBJ1-1; V: TRBV20-1; CDR3: CRAGTLAEAFF; DNA: TGCAGAGCCGGGACACTCGCTGAAGCTTTCTTT
size: .; D: .; J: TRBJ1-5; V: TRBV5-3; CDR3: CARGGIGGGDQPQHF; DNA: TGTGCCAGAGGCGGTATCGGGGGAGGCGATCAGCCCCAGCATTTT
size: .; D: .; J: TRBJ1-1; V: TRBV3-1/TRBV3-2; CDR3: CASTTGGGKGTEAFF; DNA: TGTGCCAGCACCACGGGGGGAGGGAAGGGAACTGAAGCTTTCTTT
size: .; D: .; J: TRBJ2-2; V: TRBV24-1; CDR3: CATSDLPGTRENTGELFF; DNA: TGTGCCACCAGTGATTTGCCGGGTACGCGAGAAAACACCGGGGAGCTGTTTTTT
size: .; D: .; J: TRBJ2-3; V: TRBV9; CDR3: CASSVSSPADTQYF; DNA: TGTGCCAGCAGCGTCTCGAGCCCGGCAGATACGCAGTATTTT
size: .; D: .; J: TRBJ2-1; V: TRBV28; CDR3: CASSSPGSRSYNEQFF; DNA: TGTGCCAGCAGTTCTCCAGGGTCAAGGTCCTACAATGAGCAGTTCTTC
size: .; D: .; J: TRBJ2-1; V: TRBV30; CDR3: CAWSVSLVEQFF; DNA: TGTGCCTGGAGTGTAAGCCTAGTTGAGCAGTTCTTC
size: .; D: TRBD2; J: TRBJ2-2; V: TRBV5-1; CDR3: CASSETSGSRMGGELFF; DNA: TGCGCCAGCTCTGAGACTAGCGGGAGCAGAATGGGCGGGGAGCTGTTTTTT
size: .; D: .; J: TRBJ1-3; V: TRBV9; CDR3: CASTKGLGNTIYF; DNA: TGTGCCAGCACGAAGGGGCTGGGAAACACCATATATTTT
size: .; D: .; J: TRBJ2-7; V: TRBV24-1; CDR3: CATSDPRAAGTEQYF; DNA: TGTGCCACCAGTGACCCCCGGGCGGCGGGAACCGAGCAGTACTTC
size: .; D: TRBD2; J: TRBJ2-7; V: TRBV30; CDR3: CAWSHLSGTSSYEQYF; DNA: TGTGCCTGGAGCCATCTATCCGGGACTAGCTCCTACGAGCAGTACTTC
size: .; D: .; J: TRBJ2-1; V: TRBV24-1; CDR3: CATSDPAGFPNEQFF; DNA: TGTGCCACCAGTGACCCCGCCGGGTTCCCAAATGAGCAGTTCTTC
size: .; D: .; J: TRBJ1-1; V: TRBV5-1; CDR3: CASSPVGAGTEAFF; DNA: TGCGCCAGCAGCCCCGTGGGGGCTGGCACTGAAGCTTTCTTT
size: .; D: .; J: TRBJ1-2; V: TRBV5-1; CDR3: CASSPGAANYGYTF; DNA: TGCGCCAGCAGCCCTGGGGCAGCTAACTATGGCTACACCTTC
size: .; D: TRBD1; J: TRBJ1-2; V: TRBV3-1/TRBV3-2; CDR3: CASSQVRQGAYGYTF; DNA: TGTGCCAGCAGCCAAGTCCGGCAGGGGGCGTATGGCTACACCTTC
size: few; D: .; J: TRBJ2-7; V: TRBV30; CDR3: CAWSPLVSYEQYF; DNA: TGTGCCTGGAGTCCCCTAGTCTCCTACGAGCAGTACTTC
size: .; D: .; J: TRBJ2-5; V: TRBV28; CDR3: CASSLLSQLVQETQYF; DNA: TGTGCCAGCAGCCTTCTGTCCCAACTAGTTCAAGAGACCCAGTACTTC
size: .; D: TRBD1; J: TRBJ2-7; V: TRBV19; CDR3: CATKRGTAASYEQYF; DNA: TGTGCCACCAAGAGGGGGACAGCAGCATCCTACGAGCAGTACTTC
size: .; D: TRBD1; J: TRBJ1-2; V: TRBV9; CDR3: CASSGDRERVSGGYTF; DNA: TGTGCCAGCAGCGGGGACAGGGAACGGGTCTCGGGTGGCTACACCTTC
size: .; D: .; J: TRBJ2-7; V: TRBV6-2/TRBV6-3; CDR3: CASSYSGDEQYF; DNA: TGTGCCAGCAGTTACTCGGGAGATGAGCAGTACTTC
size: .; D: TRBD1; J: TRBJ2-7; V: TRBV7-8; CDR3: CASSSRRGQDHYEQYF; DNA: TGTGCCAGCAGCTCAAGGAGGGGACAGGATCACTACGAGCAGTACTTC
size: .; D: TRBD1; J: TRBJ2-7; V: TRBV24-1; CDR3: CATSASRQGYHEQYF; DNA: TGTGCCACCAGTGCCTCTAGACAGGGGTACCACGAGCAGTACTTC
size: .; D: TRBD2; J: TRBJ2-1; V: TRBV5-1; CDR3: CASSLRVAGGPDNEQFF; DNA: TGCGCCAGCAGCTTGAGGGTAGCGGGAGGGCCTGACAATGAGCAGTTCTTC